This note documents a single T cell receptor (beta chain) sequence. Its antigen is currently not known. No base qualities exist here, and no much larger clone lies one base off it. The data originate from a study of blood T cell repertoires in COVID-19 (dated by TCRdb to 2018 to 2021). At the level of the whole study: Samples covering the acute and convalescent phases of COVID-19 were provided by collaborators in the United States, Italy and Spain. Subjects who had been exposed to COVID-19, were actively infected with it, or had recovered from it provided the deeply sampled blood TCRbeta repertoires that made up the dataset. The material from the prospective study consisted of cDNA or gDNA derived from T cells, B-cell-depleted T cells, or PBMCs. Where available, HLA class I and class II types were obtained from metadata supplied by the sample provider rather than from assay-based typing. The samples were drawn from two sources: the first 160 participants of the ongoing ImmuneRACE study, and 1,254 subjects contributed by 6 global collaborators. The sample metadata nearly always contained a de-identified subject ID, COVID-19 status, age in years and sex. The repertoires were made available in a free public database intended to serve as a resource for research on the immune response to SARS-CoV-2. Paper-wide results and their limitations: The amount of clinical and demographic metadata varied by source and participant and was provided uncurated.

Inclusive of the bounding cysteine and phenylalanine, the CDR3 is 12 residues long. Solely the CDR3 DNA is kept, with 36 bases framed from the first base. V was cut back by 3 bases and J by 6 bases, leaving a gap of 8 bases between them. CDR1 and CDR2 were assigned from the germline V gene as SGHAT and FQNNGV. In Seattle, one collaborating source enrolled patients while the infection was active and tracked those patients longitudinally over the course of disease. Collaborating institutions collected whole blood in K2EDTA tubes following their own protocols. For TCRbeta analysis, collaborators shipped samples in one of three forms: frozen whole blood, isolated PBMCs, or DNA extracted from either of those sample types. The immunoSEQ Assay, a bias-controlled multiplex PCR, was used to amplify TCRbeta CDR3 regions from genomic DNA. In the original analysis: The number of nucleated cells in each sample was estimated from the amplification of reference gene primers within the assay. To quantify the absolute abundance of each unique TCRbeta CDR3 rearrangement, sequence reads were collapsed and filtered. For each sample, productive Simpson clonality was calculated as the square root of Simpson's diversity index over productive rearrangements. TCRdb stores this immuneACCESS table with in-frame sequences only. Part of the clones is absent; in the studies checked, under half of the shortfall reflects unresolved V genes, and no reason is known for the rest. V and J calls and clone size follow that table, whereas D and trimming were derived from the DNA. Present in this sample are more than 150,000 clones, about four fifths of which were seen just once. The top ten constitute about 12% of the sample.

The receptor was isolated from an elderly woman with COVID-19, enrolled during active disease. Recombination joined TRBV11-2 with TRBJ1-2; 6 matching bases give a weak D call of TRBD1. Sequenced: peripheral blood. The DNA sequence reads TGTGCCAGCAGCTTCAGGGGTCATGGCTACACCTTC. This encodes CASSFRGHGYTF.